Presented here are 3 T cell receptor beta chains from one specimen sequenced in a study of cytomegalovirus exposure and HLA in healthy donors. Vbeta (60) and Jbeta (13) primers were used in the PCR. The assay was immunoSEQ multiplex PCR, and TCRdb's table has in-frame clones only and misses some. The sample yields approximately 74,000 clones, roughly 80% seen once. The sample consisted of PBMCs. These TCRs come from a woman in her forties in good health and CMV-seronegative.

This rearrangement joins TRBV11-2 to TRBJ2-1, with 9 bases aligning to TRBD2. The CDR3 covers 14 residues. Germline CDR1 is SGHAT and CDR2 is FQNNGV. V shed 3 bases, J shed 5 bases, and the junction held 2 bases outside the gene matches. In DNA form, the CDR3 reads TGTGCCAGCAGCTTCCTAGCGGGAAACAATGAGCAGTTCTTC. This encodes CASSFLAGNNEQFF.

This rearrangement joins TRBV18 to TRBJ1-1; D is uncertain. V dropped 6 bases and J dropped 0 bases, with 14 bases sitting between them. Germline loops: CDR1 KGHSH, CDR2 LQKENI. The CDR3 runs 15 residues. The CDR3 spells CASSSGRSLNTEAFF. CDR3 DNA: TGTGCCAGCTCGTCGGGTCGATCTTTGAACACTGAAGCTTTCTTT.

The chain uses TRBV2 and TRBJ1-4; perhaps TRBD1 as D (6 bases). V was pared by 4 bases and J by 6 bases, with 12 bases between. Germline V gene data show CDR1 as SNHLY and CDR2 as FYNNEI. CDR3 length: 14 residues. The CDR3 sequence: CASSGGGTHEKLFF. CDR3 nucleotide sequence: TGTGCCAGCAGTGGTGGGGGCACCCATGAAAAACTGTTTTTT. Together with reference TRBV2 and TRBJ1-4, the CDR3 gives the full variable domain: EPEVTQTPSHQVTQMGQEVILRCVPISNHLYFYWYRQILGQKVEFLVSFYNNEISEKSEIFDDQFSVERPDGSNFTLKIRSTKLEDSAMYFCASSGGGTHEKLFFGSGTQLSVL.